This TCR beta chain comes out of a study of T cell responses to AZD1222 COVID-19 vaccine (dated by TCRdb to the early 2020s). For the wider study: A total of just over 230 trial participants underwent TCR sequencing, of whom around 210 had received two doses of AZD1222 and approximately 26 had received two doses of the MenACWY control vaccine. Enrollment into the trials was organized by age into subgroups of 18-55, 56-69 and 70-plus years, and those subgroups contained roughly 140, 27 and 60 TCR-sequenced participants, respectively.

General conclusions and limits of the study: The 56-69-year group was small, and its depth increase did not reach significance, likely because of low power. No day 14 peak-response samples were available, so repertoires were characterized only after the peak T cell response. Reportedly, close to half of the unique spike-specific TCRs recognized epitopes lying outside the regions that are mutated in the B.1.351 and B.1.1.7 variants. Participants were mostly white British, with more females than males. The authors suggested clonal diversity may have been underestimated. Spike-specific TCR breadth and depth rose significantly after two AZD1222 doses compared with day 0 and with MenACWY recipients. CD4 TCRs associated with the vaccine covered the entire spike protein, and the dominant responses were in regions 160-218 and 743-854. Only a handful of AZD1222 recipients were SARS-CoV-2 seropositive at baseline, limiting conclusions about previously exposed vaccinees.

The intended sense of this specimen's time point label: about 28 days (+/-7) after the second vaccine dose. AZD1222 recipients whose second dose came at about 4 weeks and those whose second dose came at about 12 weeks were combined into one group, since spike-specific TCR depth and breadth did not differ between the two schedules. The vaccinee samples were drawn from two UK trials, COV001 and COV002, one of which was a single-blind randomized controlled phase 2/3 trial testing AZD1222 (ChAdOx1 nCoV-19) in healthy adults. For TCRbeta chain sequencing, PBMC samples were collected from trial participants at day 0 and at day 28 after the second dose. The CDR3 regions of human TCRbeta chains were subjected to immunosequencing. On the authors' methods: Repertoire TCRs were matched against a reference library of SARS-CoV-2-specific TCRs generated with the MIRA antigen-specificity platform. Breadth meant the fraction of unique TCRs that were SARS-CoV-2-associated, whereas depth meant the fraction of total T cells that were SARS-CoV-2-associated. Using the MIRA data, each spike-specific TCR was mapped to the spike region that the TCR reacts to and placed in a CD4 or CD8 class. Log10-transformed breadth and depth values were compared by one-way ANOVA with Sidak's multiple comparisons tests. In its TCRdb copy, this immuneACCESS table keeps in-frame sequences only and misses some clones. Where compared with another copy, unresolved V genes explain less than half of these, and the others have no known cause. V and J calls and clone size are copied from that table; D and trimming were computed from the DNA. The table for this sample lists under 150,000 clones; 80% to 95% of them were counted only once. The top ten clonotypes cover 0.9% to 1.4% of the sample.

A note on this clone: Its antigen is not yet known. Base qualities are not recorded, but no much larger clone differs from it by a single base.

Including the terminal cysteine and phenylalanine, the CDR3 comprises 15 residues. CDR3 DNA is the only sequence kept; it has 45 bases, read in frame from the first base. Trimming takes 6 bases off V and 2 bases off J; junction bases not matched to a gene: 10. CDR1 and CDR2, looked up from the germline V gene, are SQVTM and ANQGSEA. Source: peripheral blood, taken 28 days after the second AZD1222 dose. In this chain, TRBV29-1 is recombined with TRBJ2-5, with 9 bases aligning to TRBD1. The receptor comes from an adult who received the AZD1222 COVID-19 vaccine. The nucleotide sequence reads as follows: TGCAGCGTCGTTGGGACAGGGAAGGGGCAAGAGACCCAGTACTTC. Its translation is CSVVGTGKGQETQYF.